This T cell receptor beta chain originates from a study of T cells in Graves' hyperthyroidism and ophthalmopathy. Study-wide context: The initial diagnosis was the point when peripheral blood was collected, ahead of any treatment.

The CDR3 extends over 18 amino acids. V was pared by 6 bases and J by 3 bases, with 8 bases of the junction left unmatched. This clonotype was observed at least ten times. Using RNA transcripts as the source, TCR beta CDR3 regions were amplified. The study used the HTBI primer set for a first-round RT-PCR of the TCR CDR3. In TCRdb, the multiplex PCR reads were re-called with MiXCR into one record per CDR3 protein. This table has 700,000 or so distinct CDR3 sequences, about a sixth appearing once. V usage is TRBV12-3 or TRBV12-4 and J usage is TRBJ2-6, with 13 bases matching TRBD2. The TCR comes from a man aged 18 to 35 with Graves' hyperthyroidism. The material sequenced was blood. The CDR3 protein is CASSQGLAGSGGANVLTF. DNA for the CDR3: TGTGCCAGCAGCCAGGGACTAGCGGGATCTGGTGGGGCCAACGTCCTGACTTTC.